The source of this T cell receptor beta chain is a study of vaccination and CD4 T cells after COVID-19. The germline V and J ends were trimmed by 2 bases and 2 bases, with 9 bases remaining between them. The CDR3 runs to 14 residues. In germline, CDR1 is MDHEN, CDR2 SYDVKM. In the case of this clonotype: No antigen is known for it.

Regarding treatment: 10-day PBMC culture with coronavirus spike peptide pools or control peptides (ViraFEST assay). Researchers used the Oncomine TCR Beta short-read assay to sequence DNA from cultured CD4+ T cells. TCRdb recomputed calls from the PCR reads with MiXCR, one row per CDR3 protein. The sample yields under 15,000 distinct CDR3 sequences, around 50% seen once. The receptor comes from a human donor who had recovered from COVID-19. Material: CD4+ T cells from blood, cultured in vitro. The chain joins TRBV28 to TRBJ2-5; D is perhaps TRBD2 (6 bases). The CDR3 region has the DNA TGTGCCAGCAGTTTAGGGGGGAGGCAAGAGACCCAGTACTTC. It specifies CASSLGGRQETQYF.